These 17 T cell receptor beta chains were sequenced from one sample in a study of T-cell memory formation after mild COVID-19. In TCRdb, the 5' RACE reads were re-called with MiXCR into one record per CDR3 protein. The data hold nearly 350,000 distinct CDR3 sequences, with over 10% observed a single time. Sequenced input: PBMCs or a T cell subset sorted from them (not recorded which). These receptors originate from a man aged 18 to 29 who had mild COVID-19 (a few samples of this study predate the infection). Cell type and time point are not known.

In this sample, this clonotype turned up a few times. V and J are TRBV7-9 and TRBJ1-1; no firm D call. Germline CDR1 SEHNR, CDR2 FQNEAQ (reference sequence). The length of the CDR3 is 15 residues. Trimming cost V 5 bases and J 7 bases, with 20 bases left between them. The CDR3 region has the DNA TGTGCCAGCAGCGTACCGAGAGAGCCCAGAGGTGAAGCTTTCTTT. This translates into CASSVPREPRGEAFF. Looking up the rest from reference TRBV7-9 and TRBJ1-1 gives the full variable domain: DTGVSQNPRHKITKRGQNVTFRCDPISEHNRLYWYRQTLGQGPEFLTYFQNEAQLEKSRLLSDRFSAERPKGSFSTLEIQRTEQGDSAMYLCASSVPREPRGEAFFGQGTRLTVV.

The chain joins TRBV6-2 or TRBV6-3 to TRBJ1-2; no clear D gene. The length of the CDR3 is 14 residues. V lost 4 bases and J lost 0, with 9 bases in between. Germline-derived CDR1 and CDR2 are MNHEY and SVGEGT. The CDR3 region has the DNA TGTGCCAGCAGTTTTCGCCAGGCTAACTATGGCTACACCTTC. Protein product: CASSFRQANYGYTF.

The CDR3 DNA follows: TGTGCCAGCAGTGAAGCCCTGGGCGAAAAACTGTTTTTT. Its translation is CASSEALGEKLFF. The rearrangement uses TRBV2 and TRBJ1-4; unclear D gene. The CDR3 is 13 amino acids. Germline CDR1 SNHLY, CDR2 FYNNEI. Deletions cut 0 bases from V and 8 bases from J, with 7 bases between.

This clonotype occurred a few times. This sequence joins TRBV12-3 or TRBV12-4 and TRBJ2-1; 9 positions agree with TRBD2. This CDR3 is 23 amino acids long. The V and J ends lost 0 bases and 1 base, in that order; junction bases with no gene match: 22. The CDR3 DNA follows: TGTGCCAGCAGTTTAGCGACGCGGGGGGGCCTTCTCCCCACAAAGAGGTCCTACAATGAGCAGTTCTTC. Translating gives CASSLATRGGLLPTKRSYNEQFF.

The chain uses TRBV20-1 and TRBJ1-1; no clear D gene. The CDR3 has 12 residues. From germline, CDR1 is DFQATT and CDR2 SNEGSKA (reference sequence). V was clipped by 3 bases and J by 0 bases, with 5 bases between them. CDR3 sequence (DNA): TGCAGTGCTAGGCGCGTGAACACTGAAGCTTTCTTT. Protein product: CSARRVNTEAFF.

This clonotype was observed a single time. The rearrangement links TRBV14 to TRBJ2-5, with 8 positions matching TRBD2. This CDR3 comprises 16 residues. Germline values: CDR1 SGHDN, CDR2 FVKESK. Trimming at V came to 4 bases and at J to 0 bases, leaving 7 bases not matched to a gene. CDR3 nucleotides: TGTGCCAGCAGCCTACTAGCGGATGGGTACCAAGAGACCCAGTACTTC. This gives the protein CASSLLADGYQETQYF.

This chain links TRBV10-3 with TRBJ2-2; 7 bases agree with TRBD1. With V trimmed by 3 bases and J by 2 bases, 6 bases remained unmatched. The CDR3 runs to 16 residues. The germline CDR1 and CDR2 sequences are ENHRY and SYGVKD. In DNA, the CDR3 is TGTGCCATCAGTGAATCCGGACAGGTTAACACCGGGGAGCTGTTTTTT. Translation gives CAISESGQVNTGELFF.

This clonotype has a handful of counts. The CDR3: CASSYSFRPVTNEKLFF. The CDR3 DNA is TGTGCCAGCAGTTACTCTTTCAGGCCGGTAACTAATGAAAAACTGTTTTTT. The V call is TRBV6-5, the J call TRBJ1-4; D is unclear. CDR1 is MNHEY, CDR2 SVGAGI, per germline. The CDR3 has 17 amino acids. V lost 0 bases to trimming and J lost 1 base, with 12 bases between them.

A few counts support this clonotype. The chain uses TRBV5-1 and TRBJ2-1; D is tentatively TRBD1 or TRBD2 (5 bases each). Per germline, CDR1 SGHRS and CDR2 YFSETQ. Trimming took 4 bases from V and 9 from J, leaving 17 bases between them. The CDR3 loop spans 14 amino acids. The CDR3 spells CASSNQAGTGEQFF. The CDR3, as DNA: TGCGCCAGCAGCAACCAAGCAGGGACGGGTGAGCAGTTCTTC.

This clonotype was recorded at least ten times. This chain uses TRBV5-1 with TRBJ2-1; 10 bases match TRBD2. The CDR3 runs to 14 residues. J gave up 4 bases and V 8 bases, and 6 bases lay outside the gene matches. Germline lookup yields CDR1 SGHRS and CDR2 YFSETQ. This CDR3 reads CASGAGGRYNEQFF. In nucleotides, the CDR3 is TGCGCCAGTGGAGCGGGGGGGCGATACAATGAGCAGTTCTTC.

This clonotype was observed a handful of times. V and J are TRBV12-3 or TRBV12-4 and TRBJ2-1; 10 bases line up with TRBD2. This CDR3 has 17 amino acids. The ends lost 3 bases at V and 7 bases at J; junction bases unmatched: 12. CDR3: CASSFVRTSGVGNEQFF. The CDR3 DNA reads TGTGCCAGCAGTTTCGTCAGAACTAGCGGGGTTGGGAATGAGCAGTTCTTC.

This clonotype was counted between two and nine times. The chain joins TRBV12-3 or TRBV12-4 to TRBJ2-3; D is undetermined. The CDR3 has 15 amino acids. Trimming pared 5 bases from V and 0 bases from J, leaving 12 bases between. The CDR3, as DNA: TGTGCCAGCAGTCCTGGACGGATGAGCACAGATACGCAGTATTTT. This codes for CASSPGRMSTDTQYF.

This clonotype was observed a handful of times. This chain connects TRBV20-1 to TRBJ2-7; D assignment may be TRBD1 or TRBD2 (5 bases each). The germline CDR1 and CDR2 sequences are DFQATT and SNEGSKA (reference sequence). The CDR3 is made up of 13 amino acids. The V end lost 5 bases, the J end lost 0 bases, and 11 bases lay between the germline ends. CDR3: CSAALGVSYEQYF. As DNA, the CDR3 is TGCAGTGCTGCATTGGGGGTCTCCTACGAGCAGTACTTC.

V is TRBV7-8 and J is TRBJ1-6, with TRBD1 as a possible D gene (5 bases). Per germline, CDR1 SGHVS and CDR2 FQNEAQ. V gave up 1 base and J gave up 10 bases, with 20 bases separating them. This CDR3 contains 17 residues. CDR3 residues: CASSLGGLGGFGSPLHF. As DNA, the CDR3 is TGTGCCAGCAGCTTAGGAGGGCTGGGGGGGTTTGGATCACCCCTCCACTTT.

This clonotype was observed many times. The chain carries TRBV7-2 and TRBJ2-1, with TRBD2 matching over 10 bases. Germline V CDR1 and CDR2: SGHTA, FQGNSA. The V gene end was trimmed by 5 bases and the J gene end by 7 bases; junction bases not matched to a gene: 11. The CDR3 is made up of 16 amino acids. CDR3: CASSSSPLAGRNEQFF. CDR3 nucleotides: TGTGCCAGCAGCAGCTCGCCACTAGCGGGGAGAAATGAGCAGTTCTTC.

This clonotype was observed a handful of times. The V call is TRBV5-6, the J call TRBJ2-4; tentative D call: TRBD2 (6 bases). V was shortened by 1 base and J by 11 bases, with 16 bases between the two germline ends. The germline V gene encodes CDR1 SGHDT and CDR2 YYEEEE. CDR3 length equals 14 residues. Written as DNA, the CDR3 is TGTGCCAGCAGCTTGTCGGGAGCGCGCGAAGTTCAGTACTTC. Its protein product is CASSLSGAREVQYF.

The CDR3 region is CASSKDNEKLFF. The DNA for the CDR3 is TGTGCCAGCAGCAAGGACAATGAAAAACTGTTTTTT. V is TRBV5-5 and J is TRBJ1-4, with no clear D. CDR3 size: 12 residues. The V end lost 4 bases, the J end lost 5 bases, and 6 bases lay between the germline ends. Germline V gene lookup returns CDR1 SGHKS and CDR2 YYEKEE (reference sequence).